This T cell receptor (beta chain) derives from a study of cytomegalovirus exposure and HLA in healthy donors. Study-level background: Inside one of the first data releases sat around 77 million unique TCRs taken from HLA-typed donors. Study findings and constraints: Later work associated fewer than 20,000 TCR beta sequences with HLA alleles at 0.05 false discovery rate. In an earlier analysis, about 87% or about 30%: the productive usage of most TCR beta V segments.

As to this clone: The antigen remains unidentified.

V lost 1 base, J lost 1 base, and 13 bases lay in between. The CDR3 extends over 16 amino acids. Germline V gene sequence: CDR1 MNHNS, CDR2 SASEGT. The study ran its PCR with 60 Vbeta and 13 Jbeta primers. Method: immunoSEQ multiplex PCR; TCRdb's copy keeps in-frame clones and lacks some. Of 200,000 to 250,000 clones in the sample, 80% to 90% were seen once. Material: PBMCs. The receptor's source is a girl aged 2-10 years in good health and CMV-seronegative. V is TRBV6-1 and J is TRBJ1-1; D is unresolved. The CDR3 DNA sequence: TGTGCCAGCAGTGAAGTAAGGGTTGGGAGGAACACTGAAGCTTTCTTT. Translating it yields CASSEVRVGRNTEAFF.